The present TCR beta chain was sequenced within a study of regulatory T cells in long-lasting Graves disease (dated by TCRdb to about 2021). With respect to the entire study: Newly diagnosed Graves' disease patients had taken antithyroid drugs for less than 3 months. Patients with persistent Graves' disease were compared with patients with newly diagnosed Graves' disease using TCR sequencing and RNA sequencing of peripheral blood. The study was registered as a clinical trial and conducted in China. A total of 35 or so samples were covered by TCR sequencing, comprising around 13 persistent and around 20 newly diagnosed Graves' disease patients.

Overall study results and their limits: Only peripheral blood was studied, because thyroid tissue, the primary lesion, was inaccessible. TRBV28, TRBJ1-2 and TRBJ2-5 were preferentially used in persistent disease, while TRBV20-1 and TRBJ2-1 were favored in newly diagnosed disease. Compared with newly diagnosed patients, persistent Graves' disease patients had lower TCR Shannon entropy and fewer highly expanded clones, which suggests clonal expansion. A larger number of public clonotypes was shared among persistent patients (approximately 3,000) than among newly diagnosed patients (around 880). As a limitation, the authors acknowledged that the small sample size may reduce accuracy. Only the TCR beta chain was sequenced and analyzed.

Explained via the paper, the time point label denotes: newly diagnosed GD, antithyroid drugs for less than 3 months. RNA was extracted from PBMCs in TRIzol for both TCR sequencing and RNA sequencing. Graves' disease was diagnosed according to American Thyroid Association guidelines. The patients came from an endocrinology department in Xi'an, China. From each patient, approximately 10 milliliters of peripheral blood was collected into an EDTA anticoagulant tube. Ficoll Paque Plus density gradient separation was used to isolate PBMCs, and no further T cell sorting was performed. An Agilent 2100 Bioanalyzer and agarose gel were used to assess RNA quality, and a NanoDrop 2000 was used to measure RNA concentration. This clonotype occurred many times. Its antigen is still unknown. Per-base qualities were not stored, and no clone one base away is much larger. The protocol used for the library was multiplex PCR. The sequencer was an Illumina HiSeq 4000. TCR beta libraries were built with iRepertoire HTBI primers and Arm-PCR amplification of CDR3 regions. PCR products were gel purified before sequencing. Per the source publication's procedure: Gene usage analysis of CDR3 amino acid clonotypes used the approximately 62 TRBV and about 15 TRBJ segments found across samples. COPE and FqMerger were used to merge filtered high-quality paired reads into contigs. BLAST was used to align contigs to IMGT TRBV, TRBD and TRBJ reference genes, and CDR3 was defined according to IMGT. Highly expanded clones were defined as clonotypes with a frequency above 0.1%. Shannon entropy served as the measure of repertoire diversity, while the Gini coefficient captured V-J evenness. A clonotype was considered public if more than one individual shared it. TCRdb handled the public reads itself, with Q25 trimming in fastp and clone calling in MiXCR, and kept productive beta chains. Rows are unified per CDR3 protein, each entry keeping the most common DNA and genes. These V and J calls derive from TCRdb rather than the authors' analysis. Within this sample are fewer than 650,000 distinct CDR3 sequences, with 15% to 20% of them counted one time only. About 17% of the sample lies in the top ten.

Deletion took 7 bases off V and 5 bases off J, with a span of 14 bases between the germline ends. Via the germline V gene, CDR1 is MDHEN and CDR2 SYDVKM. The CDR3, from cysteine to phenylalanine, totals 13 residues. Here the CDR3 DNA is all that survives: 39 bases in frame from base 1. The sample was also reused in another study, on T cells in Graves' hyperthyroidism and ophthalmopathy. The second study's paper adds: Graves' hyperthyroidism was defined as stable when no progression to ophthalmopathy occurred over 18 months of follow-up. Hyperthyroidism patients were newly diagnosed, had a disease duration of under 2 months, and were aged 18 to 65 years. The study excluded patients with uncontrolled infections, other autoimmune diseases, pregnancy or lactation. Diagnoses relied on clinical symptoms, serum thyroxine and TRAb, thyroid ultrasound and orbital computed tomography. For the first round of RT-PCR on the TCR CDR3, the HTBI primer set was used together with the Qiagen OneStep RT-PCR kit. Most expanded thyroid clonotypes (frequency above 0.001) were also detected in blood, a finding suggesting that blood repertoires may reflect thyroid immune responses. A 13 V-J signature model separated ophthalmopathy from stable hyperthyroidism, with roughly 88% sensitivity and roughly 81% specificity in cross-validation and 80%/75% in testing. In validation, progression to ophthalmopathy was predicted by the model with 70% to 71% sensitivity and 72% to 80% specificity, a median of approximately 6.5 months before onset. To identify distinguishing TCR V-J signatures, a discovery cohort of some 99 patients was used, comprising 43 with Graves' ophthalmopathy and about 59 with stable Graves' hyperthyroidism. An independent validation cohort of some 18 hyperthyroidism patients and 17 patients who later progressed to ophthalmopathy tested prospective prediction of ophthalmopathy. The approximately 100 discovery patients were randomly split 7:3 into training and test sets. The study also compared thyroid tissue and blood T-cell repertoires from 6 or 7 Graves' hyperthyroidism patients. After blood sampling, hyperthyroidism patients were treated with methimazole at a starting dose of 30 mg daily, and ophthalmopathy patients were treated with high-dose intravenous methylprednisolone. Libraries were constructed in a second round of multiplex PCR, after which size selection and purification were carried out. Paired-end sequencing of the libraries was performed with 100 bp reads on an Illumina HiSeq2000. SOAPnuke was used to process the raw data, throwing out any read that contained adapters or uncalled bases, had a mean Phred below 15, or lacked an exact constant-primer or identifier match. High-quality paired reads were merged with COPE v1.2.5, and unique nucleotide sequences were defined as clonotypes. MiTCR v1.1 was used to align the clonotypes against IMGT TRBV, TRBD and TRBJ reference segments. Analysis was restricted to V-J combinations with a frequency above 0.0001, which covered 99.2% of repertoires. A TCS score was defined as the ratio of F50 (clonal expansion) to E x V (chaos), with BLOSUM62-based TCRdist applied between CDR3 peptides within each V-J. Welch's t-statistics and random forest reduced 514 V-J features to 13, which were used in a naive Bayes classifier (R e1071). Sample size was not statistically predetermined, and investigators were not blinded to group allocation. The paper reports TCR Vbeta CDR3 sequencing of over 130 peripheral blood samples: 43 ophthalmopathy, 70 to 85 hyperthyroidism and around 17 progressor patients.

This sample comprised peripheral blood mononuclear cells (PBMCs), obtained at new diagnosis, from a patient treated with antithyroid drugs. This TCR derives from a woman aged 25 to 39 with Graves disease. Donor details come from another sample of the same person, matched by shared clones. This receptor chain uses TRBV28 and TRBJ1-1, with an unclear D gene assignment. The DNA is as follows: TGTGCCAGCATAACGTCCGCAAGGACTGAAGCTTTCTTT. The encoded protein is CASITSARTEAFF.